The entry below gives a single TCR beta chain sequence along with its context. Its specificity is unknown. The data originate from a study of cytomegalovirus exposure and HLA in healthy donors. Study as a whole: An early release of data contained tens of millions of unique TCRs, which came from HLA-typed donors.

The CDR3 has 15 residues. Germline CDR1 reads KGHSH; CDR2 reads LQKENI. Unmatched junction bases numbered 5, after V lost 2 bases and J lost 7 bases. Points from the study as a whole: Other equally common chains were less clonally expanded than HLA-associated TCR beta chains, a later analysis showed. In a later analysis, several top co-occurrence clusters appeared linked to parvovirus B19, influenza, CMV and Epstein-Barr virus. A link between a missense DCLRE1C variant and TCR beta V- and J-gene trimming emerged from a later analysis.

It was with 60 Vbeta and 13 Jbeta primers that the PCR ran. Measured with immunoSEQ multiplex PCR; TCRdb has only the in-frame clones, and not every one. The table shows over 150,000 clones, with 84% occurring only once. Sequenced sample: PBMCs. The clonotype comes from a boy aged 2 to 9 in good health and CMV-seronegative. J is TRBJ1-4 and V is TRBV18, with 9 bases lining up with TRBD1. The CDR3 nucleotides read TGTGCCAGCTCACCATTACAGGGGGCGGTTGAAAAACTGTTTTTT. It codes for CASSPLQGAVEKLFF.